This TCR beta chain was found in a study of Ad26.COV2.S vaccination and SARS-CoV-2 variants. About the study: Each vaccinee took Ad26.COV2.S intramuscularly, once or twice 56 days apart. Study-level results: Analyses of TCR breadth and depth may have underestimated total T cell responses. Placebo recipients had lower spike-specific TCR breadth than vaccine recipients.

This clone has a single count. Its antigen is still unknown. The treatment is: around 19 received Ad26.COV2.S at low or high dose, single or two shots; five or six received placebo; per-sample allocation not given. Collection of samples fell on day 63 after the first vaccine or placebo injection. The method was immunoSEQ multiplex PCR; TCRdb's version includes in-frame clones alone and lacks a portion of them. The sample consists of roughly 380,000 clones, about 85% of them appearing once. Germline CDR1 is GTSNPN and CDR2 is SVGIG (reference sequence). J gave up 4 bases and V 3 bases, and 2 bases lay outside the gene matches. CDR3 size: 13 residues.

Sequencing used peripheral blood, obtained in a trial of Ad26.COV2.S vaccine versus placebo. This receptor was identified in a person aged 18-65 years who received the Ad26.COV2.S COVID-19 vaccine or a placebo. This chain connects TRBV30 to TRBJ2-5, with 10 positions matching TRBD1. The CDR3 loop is CAWSDRGRETQYF. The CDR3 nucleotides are TGTGCCTGGAGCGACAGGGGGCGAGAGACCCAGTACTTC.